These 3 T cell receptor beta chains were sequenced from one sample in a study of CD8 T cells in Susac syndrome. After extraction with the RNeasy kit, about 0.45 to 1 ug of the RNA was reverse transcribed using random hexamers. Each CDR3 protein is one row after TCRdb ran MiXCR on the immunoSEQ multiplex PCR reads. This table holds roughly 400,000 distinct CDR3 sequences, around 85% found once. The sequencing input was CD8+ T cells from PBMCs. The receptors were sampled from a human donor with multiple sclerosis.

This clonotype was observed a handful of times. The chain carries TRBV30 and TRBJ2-1, with unresolved D. Looked up from germline, CDR1 is GTSNPN and CDR2 is SVGIG (reference sequence). CDR3 length: 12 residues. With 8 bases removed from V and 3 bases from J, the gap between germline ends came to 11 bases. The CDR3 DNA is TGTGCCGGCCGGAGAATCTACAATGAGCAGTTCTTC. Its translation: CAGRRIYNEQFF.

V and J are TRBV27 and TRBJ2-2, with D unresolved. Germline lookup yields CDR1 MNHEY and CDR2 SMNVEV (reference sequence). Trimming took off 2 bases at V and 4 bases at J, with 11 bases between the two ends. The CDR3 has 15 amino acids. The CDR3 here is CASSLGQAPTGELFF. The CDR3 DNA follows: TGTGCCAGCAGTTTAGGGCAGGCCCCCACCGGGGAGCTGTTTTTT.

The chain couples TRBV5-1 to TRBJ2-3; no clear D. CDR3 length: 15 amino acids. CDR1 and CDR2 (germline): SGHRS, YFSETQ. Trimming left V 4 bases short and J 0 bases short, with 12 bases between. The CDR3: CASSEIGLSTDTQYF. CDR3 DNA: TGCGCCAGCAGCGAAATAGGGTTGAGCACAGATACGCAGTATTTT. Based on the CDR3 plus reference TRBV5-1 and TRBJ2-3, the full variable domain is KAGVTQTPRYLIKTRGQQVTLSCSPISGHRSVSWYQQTPGQGLQFLFEYFSETQRNKGNFPGRFSGRQFSNSRSEMNVSTLELGDSALYLCASSEIGLSTDTQYFGPGTRLTVL.